The 20 T cell receptor beta chains below all came from one sample that was sequenced in a study of a mutant IDH1 vaccine in newly diagnosed glioma. The repertoire was sequenced with immunoSEQ multiplex PCR; TCRdb's copy has only in-frame clones and lacks some. The sample lists about 21,000 clones, under 90% seen once, with around 5.7% in the top ten. Antigens of these TCRs are unknown. Time point defined: week 11, during vaccination. What each vaccine dose contained was 300 ug of mutant IDH1 20-mer peptide, accompanied by topical imiquimod. The source was PBMCs, collected from a glioma patient whose treatment included an IDH1 peptide vaccine. Source of these receptors: a middle-aged woman with glioma.

The chain uses TRBV10-2 and TRBJ2-3; 13 nucleotides line up with TRBD2. V was clipped by 3 bases and J by 6 bases; unmatched bases: 6. CDR3 length: 16 amino acids. CDR1 WSHSY and CDR2 SAAADI come from the germline V gene. CDR3 coding DNA: TGCGCCAGCAGTGACCAACTAGCGGGGGGGAGGGATACGCAGTATTTT. Translated, it gives CASSDQLAGGRDTQYF.

This chain joins TRBV5-1 and TRBJ2-2, with 11 bases fitting TRBD1. V shed 0 bases, J shed 4 bases, and the junction held 5 bases outside the gene matches. Germline CDR1 and CDR2: SGHRS and YFSETQ. This CDR3 is 17 amino acids long. Here the CDR3 reads CASSLASGTGGTGELFF. The CDR3 region has the DNA TGCGCCAGCAGCTTGGCTTCCGGGACAGGGGGCACCGGGGAGCTGTTTTTT.

The rearrangement uses TRBV7-2 and TRBJ1-1; TRBD1 agrees at 8 bases. V lost 5 bases, J lost 4 bases, and 9 bases stayed unmatched. The CDR3 is made up of 15 amino acids. Germline loops: CDR1 SGHTA, CDR2 FQGNSA. CDR3 sequence: CASSPQGAAVTEAFF. CDR3 in DNA: TGTGCCAGCAGCCCTCAGGGGGCCGCCGTCACTGAAGCTTTCTTT.

Relative to its sample, this clone is medium-sized (0.01 to 0.1%). The chain links TRBV10-3 to TRBJ1-1; 9 bases map to TRBD1. V lost 10 bases and J lost 4; bases outside the gene matches: 7. CDR1 and CDR2 (germline): ENHRY, SYGVKD. The CDR3 covers 13 residues. The CDR3 bases are TGTGCCACTTCACAGGGGGCGCCCACTGAAGCTTTCTTT. Translating it yields CATSQGAPTEAFF.

This chain connects TRBV10-3 to TRBJ2-3, with TRBD2 identical over 10 bases. This CDR3 contains 15 residues. The V gene end was trimmed by 6 bases and the J gene end by 2 bases; junction bases not matched to a gene: 5. The germline gives CDR1 ENHRY, CDR2 SYGVKD. CDR3 amino acids: CAIRLGTSDTDTQYF. The CDR3 DNA is TGTGCCATCAGGCTCGGGACTAGCGACACAGATACGCAGTATTTT.

CDR3 bases: TGCGCCAGCAGCTTGGGAGGCCTTGGTGGCTATGGCTACACCTTC. It encodes CASSLGGLGGYGYTF. V gene TRBV5-1 combines with J gene TRBJ1-2; D gene uncertain. There are 15 residues in the CDR3. Trimming shortened V by 0 bases and J by 4 bases, and 13 bases separated the two germline ends. CDR1 is SGHRS and CDR2 is YFSETQ in the germline V gene.

This chain joins TRBV29-1 and TRBJ2-5; TRBD1 aligns across 8 bases. CDR3 length equals 18 residues. J lost 1 base, V lost 4 bases, and 17 bases had no gene match. Germline CDR1 is SQVTM and CDR2 is ANQGSEA. DNA of the CDR3: TGCAGCGTTGTCCCCACCGAGGACAGGGTGGTATCCCAAGAGACCCAGTACTTC. This codes for CSVVPTEDRVVSQETQYF.

The V call is TRBV7-2, the J call TRBJ1-1; TRBD1 is a possible D gene (6 bases). Germline V gene data show CDR1 as SGHTA and CDR2 as FQGNSA. The CDR3 has 13 residues. The germline V and J ends were trimmed by 4 bases and 3 bases, with 9 bases remaining between them. Written as DNA, the CDR3 is TGTGCCAGCAGCTCGGGACACTACACTGAAGCTTTCTTT. It translates to CASSSGHYTEAFF.

V is TRBV4-1 and J is TRBJ2-7, with 10 nucleotides matching TRBD1. The CDR3 sequence is 17 residues long. CDR1 is MGHRA and CDR2 is YSYEKL in the germline V gene. After removal of 6 bases from V and 3 bases from J, the junction contained 14 bases not matched to a gene. Written as DNA, the CDR3 is TGCGCCAGCAGTCAATACCGGGACAGGGGTCTGGTCTACGAGCAGTACTTC. Translation: CASSQYRDRGLVYEQYF.

The V call is TRBV5-1, the J call TRBJ2-1; 9 bases line up with TRBD2. The trim removed 0 bases at V and 9 bases at J, leaving 10 bases unmatched. CDR1 and CDR2 (germline): SGHRS, YFSETQ. There are 16 residues in the CDR3. The CDR3 here is CASSLAFAGGPGEQFF. Here the CDR3 DNA reads TGCGCCAGCAGCTTGGCCTTTGCGGGAGGGCCTGGTGAGCAGTTCTTC.

This chain joins TRBV4-3 and TRBJ2-1, with 7 bases aligning to TRBD2. The CDR3 totals 16 residues. Germline trimming cut 1 base from V and 6 bases from J; bases unmatched to any gene: 9. Germline values: CDR1 LGHNA, CDR2 YSLEER. CDR3 amino acids: CASSQVIGTMGNEQFF. In DNA, the CDR3 is TGCGCCAGCAGCCAAGTGATCGGGACTATGGGCAATGAGCAGTTCTTC.

CDR3 bases: TGTGCCAGCAGCCGCGGGGGGCGGGAGACCCAGTACTTC. It encodes CASSRGGRETQYF. The chain joins TRBV7-2 to TRBJ2-5; 8 bases match TRBD2. The germline gives CDR1 SGHTA, CDR2 FQGNSA. This CDR3 spans 13 amino acids. V shed 5 bases and J 5 bases; nucleotides not matched to a gene: 4.

This clone appeared a single time. The chain uses TRBV4-1 and TRBJ1-2; D gene ambiguous. The V and J ends lost 0 bases and 8 bases respectively, with 10 bases between them. Germline V gene sequence: CDR1 MGHRA, CDR2 YSYEKL. CDR3 length: 13 residues. Here the CDR3 reads CASSQDPGPGYTF. The CDR3 DNA reads TGCGCCAGCAGCCAAGATCCTGGACCCGGCTACACCTTC.

The count of this clone is one. The rearrangement uses TRBV27 and TRBJ2-5; D may be TRBD2 (5 bases). Trimming left V 5 bases short and J 4 bases short, with 17 bases between. Germline-derived CDR1 and CDR2 are MNHEY and SMNVEV (reference sequence). This CDR3 has 15 residues. In nucleotides, the CDR3 is TGTGCCAGCAGTCCTCGGTTCCTGGCGGGAGAGACCCAGTACTTC. Residues: CASSPRFLAGETQYF.

The chain employs TRBV19 and TRBJ2-7, with D possibly TRBD1 on 8 matching bases. The ends were cut back, 6 bases at V and 6 bases at J, with 21 bases in the middle. Germline values: CDR1 LNHDA, CDR2 SQIVND (reference sequence). The CDR3 has 15 amino acids. The CDR3 reads CASSPPRQGRGEQYF. The CDR3 DNA reads as TGTGCCAGTAGCCCTCCAAGACAGGGGAGGGGCGAGCAGTACTTC.

This chain links TRBV5-1 with TRBJ2-5, with D possibly matching TRBD1 (5 bases). The V and J ends lost 2 bases and 1 base respectively, with 12 bases between them. The CDR3 sequence is 15 residues long. The germline gives CDR1 SGHRS, CDR2 YFSETQ. CDR3 protein: CASSFVGQIQETQYF. The DNA for the CDR3 is TGCGCCAGCAGCTTCGTCGGACAAATCCAAGAGACCCAGTACTTC.

This sequence joins TRBV19 and TRBJ1-5, with 7 bases fitting TRBD1. The junction had 10 bases not matched to a gene; V was cut back by 1 base and J by 7 bases. CDR1 and CDR2 from the germline V gene are LNHDA and SQIVND (reference sequence). The CDR3 length is 16 residues. CDR3 residues: CASSIVAQGRGQPQHF. For the CDR3, the DNA is TGTGCCAGTAGTATAGTTGCACAGGGGAGAGGGCAGCCCCAGCATTTT. Full variable domain (rest looked up from reference TRBV19 and TRBJ1-5): DGGITQSPKYLFRKEGQNVTLSCEQNLNHDAMYWYRQDPGQGLRLIYYSQIVNDFQKGDIAEGYSVSREKKESFPLTVTSAQKNPTAFYLCASSIVAQGRGQPQHFGDGTRLSIL.

V is TRBV5-8 and J is TRBJ1-5; D is unresolved. Germline CDR1 is SGHTS and CDR2 is YDEGEE. The V end lost 0 bases, the J end lost 7 bases, and 5 bases lay between the germline ends. The CDR3 has 12 amino acids. CDR3 sequence (DNA): TGTGCCAGCAGCTTGGTAGGCCAGCCCCAGCATTTT. Translated: CASSLVGQPQHF.

The genes are TRBV6-1 and TRBJ1-1; no clear D gene. This CDR3 contains 13 residues. V lost 3 bases to trimming and J lost 0 bases, with 5 bases between them. Germline V CDR1 and CDR2: MNHNS, SASEGT. The CDR3 sequence is CASSEVLNTEAFF. CDR3 bases: TGTGCCAGCAGTGAGGTGCTGAACACTGAAGCTTTCTTT.

V is TRBV2 and J is TRBJ1-6; no definite D call. Germline V gene sequence: CDR1 SNHLY, CDR2 FYNNEI. The CDR3 is 12 residues long. The V and J ends lost 3 bases and 13 bases respectively, with 10 bases between them. CDR3 sequence reads: CASSDSPSPLHF. The CDR3 DNA reads TGTGCCAGCAGTGACTCCCCGTCTCCCCTCCACTTT.